This T cell receptor beta chain was profiled in a study of T cells in Graves' hyperthyroidism and ophthalmopathy. Looking at the study overall: At the time of initial diagnosis and before any treatment, peripheral blood was collected.

RNA transcripts served as the template for amplifying TCR beta CDR3 regions. First-round RT-PCR of the TCR CDR3 relied on the HTBI primer set. TCRdb fed the multiplex PCR reads into MiXCR, producing one record per CDR3 protein. The sample has over 300,000 distinct CDR3 sequences; approximately 15% are singletons. Patients showing uncontrolled infection, other autoimmune disease, pregnancy or lactation were ineligible. The study based diagnoses on clinical symptoms, serum thyroxine and TRAb, thyroid ultrasound and orbital computed tomography. From 8.5 to 10 ml of fresh peripheral blood, PBMCs were isolated. Germline CDR1 and CDR2: MNHEY and SVGEGT. J gave up 2 bases and V 0 bases, and 5 bases lay outside the gene matches. CDR3 length equals 18 residues. This clonotype was seen at least ten times.

This sequence joins TRBV6-2 or TRBV6-3 and TRBJ2-5; 14 bases match TRBD2. The receptor's source is a woman aged 55-70 years with Graves' hyperthyroidism. Material for sequencing was blood. CDR3 coding DNA: TGTGCCAGCAGTTACTCGACTAGCGGGAGGGCCACGCAAGAGACCCAGTACTTC. Translated: CASSYSTSGRATQETQYF.